This TCR beta chain was retrieved from a study of T cell responses to AZD1222 COVID-19 vaccine. Study-level findings and limits: The donor group comprised mostly white British people and more females; the analysis possibly underestimated clonal diversity. Baseline testing showed seropositivity in only a handful of AZD1222 recipients. Regions 160-218 and 743-854 held dominance among vaccine-associated CD4 TCRs, which spanned spike. In all cases, repertoires were sampled only after the peak T cell response.

About this clone itself: Its antigen is not known.

TCRdb's table, derived via immunoSEQ multiplex PCR, lists solely in-frame clones and lacks some. The profile covers approximately 140,000 clones, with roughly 92% appearing a single time and roughly 1% taken by the ten largest. Germline loops: CDR1 MNHEY, CDR2 SVGAGI. Trimming pared 6 bases from V and 4 bases from J, leaving 9 bases between. The CDR3 has 12 amino acids. The clonotype was recovered from an adult who received the AZD1222 COVID-19 vaccine. Sequenced here: peripheral blood, sampled 28 days after the second AZD1222 dose. V and J are TRBV6-5 and TRBJ1-2; TRBD1 might be the D (6 bases). Here the CDR3 DNA reads TGTGCCAGCAGGGACAGCCTCTATGGCTACACCTTC. Its translation: CASRDSLYGYTF.